The clone carrying this T cell receptor (beta chain) was counted ten times or more. Its antigen is still unknown. CDR1 and CDR2 from the germline V gene are LGHDT and YNNKEL (reference sequence). The CDR3 has 15 residues. V lost 0 bases and J lost 1, with 7 bases in between. MiXCR was used by TCRdb to re-call the PCR reads. Of roughly 38,000 clones listed, approximately 20% are singletons. These data come from a study of metastatic and nonmetastatic thyroid tumors. Study-wide background: From malignant and benign thyroid patients, repertoires in blood and in tumor or nodule tissue were compared. Study observations and caveats: When malignant thyroid tumors were compared with benign nodules, TCR beta diversity was reportedly significantly higher in the malignant tumors. This held in both blood and tumor samples.

Thyroid surgery was performed in patients who had received no treatment beforehand. The chain joins TRBV3-1 to TRBJ2-1, with D hard to call. The origin of this receptor is a female donor with papillary thyroid cancer or a benign thyroid nodule (not recorded which). Some clones in this sample may be carry-over from other donors' samples. The sample consisted of blood. DNA of the CDR3: TGTGCCAGCAGCCAAGAAGCACTGTCCTACAATGAGCAGTTCTTC. This gives the protein CASSQEALSYNEQFF.